A selection of T cell receptor beta chains follows, all from one sample in a study of Ad26.COV2.S vaccination and SARS-CoV-2 variants. The repertoire was sequenced with immunoSEQ multiplex PCR; TCRdb's copy has only in-frame clones and lacks some. The sample comprises 350,000 to 450,000 clones, 75% to 90% of which are singletons, and 1.9% rests with the top ten. The material sequenced was peripheral blood, taken in a trial of Ad26.COV2.S vaccine versus placebo. The receptors here all came from a person between 18 and 60 years old who received the Ad26.COV2.S COVID-19 vaccine or a placebo. The CDR3 runs from the conserved cysteine through the conserved F or W. D genes are given only for firm matches. Some rows mark clone size as missing; the rest say once, few, many or name a class of expanded clone.

V gene	D gene	clone size	J gene	CDR3 protein	CDR3 DNA
TRBV3-1/TRBV3-2	TRBD1	.	TRBJ2-2	CASSQDLWTGNTGELFF	TGTGCCAGCAGCCAAGATCTATGGACAGGGAACACCGGGGAGCTGTTTTTT
TRBV7-2	TRBD2	.	TRBJ2-1	CASSPVTSGRNEQFF	TGTGCCAGCAGCCCGGTGACTAGCGGTAGGAATGAGCAGTTCTTC
TRBV7-2	.	.	TRBJ2-5	CASSLGVGGWETQYF	TGTGCCAGCAGCTTAGGAGTGGGGGGTTGGGAGACCCAGTACTTC
TRBV4-3	TRBD2	.	TRBJ2-7	CASSQDRTSPVSDEQYF	TGCGCCAGCAGCCAAGATCGGACTAGCCCAGTCTCTGACGAGCAGTACTTC
TRBV14	.	.	TRBJ2-7	CASSQLPGALGEQYF	TGTGCCAGCAGCCAACTCCCAGGGGCCCTGGGCGAGCAGTACTTC
TRBV7-6	TRBD2	.	TRBJ2-5	CASSSAVAGEETQYF	TGTGCCAGCAGCTCCGCCGTAGCGGGAGAGGAGACCCAGTACTTC
TRBV11-3	.	few	TRBJ2-5	CASSRGAGAAEETQYF	TGTGCCAGCAGTCGAGGGGCAGGGGCCGCTGAAGAGACCCAGTACTTC
TRBV7-2	TRBD1	.	TRBJ2-7	CASSYTGVRGEQYF	TGTGCCAGCAGCTACACAGGGGTTAGGGGCGAGCAGTACTTC
TRBV25-1	TRBD2	.	TRBJ2-7	CASSEGREEDEQYF	TGTGCCAGCAGTGAAGGGCGGGAGGAAGACGAGCAGTACTTC
TRBV11-2	TRBD2	.	TRBJ2-7	CASSLGRREYDEQYF	TGTGCCAGCAGCTTAGGGAGGCGGGAGTATGACGAGCAGTACTTC
TRBV7-3	.	.	TRBJ1-5	CASSSQGNQPQHF	TGTGCCAGCAGCTCGCAGGGGAACCAGCCCCAGCATTTT
TRBV6-1	TRBD2	few	TRBJ2-1	CASSELAGAGGSYNEQFF	TGTGCCAGCAGTGAACTGGCTGGAGCGGGAGGGTCCTACAATGAGCAGTTCTTC
TRBV5-1	.	.	TRBJ2-3	CASSAFTDTQYF	TGCGCCAGCAGCGCCTTCACAGATACGCAGTATTTT
TRBV11-2	.	.	TRBJ2-7	CASSSIESINYEQYF	TGTGCCAGCAGCTCCATTGAAAGTATAAACTACGAGCAGTACTTC
TRBV5-1	TRBD1	.	TRBJ2-7	CASSFSGQGPLEQYF	TGCGCCAGCAGCTTCTCGGGACAGGGACCTCTCGAGCAGTACTTC
TRBV7-2	.	.	TRBJ1-5	CASSKDPRPPQHF	TGTGCCAGCAGCAAGGACCCACGACCGCCCCAGCATTTT
TRBV4-1	.	.	TRBJ1-6	CASSQDGNNSPLHF	TGCGCCAGCAGCCAAGATGGGAACAATTCACCCCTCCACTTT
TRBV24-1	TRBD1	.	TRBJ2-2	CATSDVGTGFTGELFF	TGTGCCACCAGTGACGTGGGGACAGGGTTCACCGGGGAGCTGTTTTTT